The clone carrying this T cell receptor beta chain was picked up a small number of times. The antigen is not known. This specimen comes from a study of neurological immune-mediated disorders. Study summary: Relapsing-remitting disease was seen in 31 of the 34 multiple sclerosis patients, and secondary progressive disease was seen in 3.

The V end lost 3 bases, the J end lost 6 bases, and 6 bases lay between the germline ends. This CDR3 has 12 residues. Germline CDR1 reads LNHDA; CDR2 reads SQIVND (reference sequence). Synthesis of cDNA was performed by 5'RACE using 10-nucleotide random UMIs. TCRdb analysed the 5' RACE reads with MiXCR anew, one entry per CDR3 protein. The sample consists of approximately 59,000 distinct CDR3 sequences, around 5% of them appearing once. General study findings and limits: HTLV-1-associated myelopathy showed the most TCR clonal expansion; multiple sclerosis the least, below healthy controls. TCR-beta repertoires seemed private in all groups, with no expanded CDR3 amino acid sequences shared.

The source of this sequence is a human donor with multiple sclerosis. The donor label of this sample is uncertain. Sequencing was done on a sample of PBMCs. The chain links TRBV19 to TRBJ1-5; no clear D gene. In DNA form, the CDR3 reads TGTGCCAGTAGTATGAAACGTCAGCCCCAGCATTTT. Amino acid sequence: CASSMKRQPQHF.